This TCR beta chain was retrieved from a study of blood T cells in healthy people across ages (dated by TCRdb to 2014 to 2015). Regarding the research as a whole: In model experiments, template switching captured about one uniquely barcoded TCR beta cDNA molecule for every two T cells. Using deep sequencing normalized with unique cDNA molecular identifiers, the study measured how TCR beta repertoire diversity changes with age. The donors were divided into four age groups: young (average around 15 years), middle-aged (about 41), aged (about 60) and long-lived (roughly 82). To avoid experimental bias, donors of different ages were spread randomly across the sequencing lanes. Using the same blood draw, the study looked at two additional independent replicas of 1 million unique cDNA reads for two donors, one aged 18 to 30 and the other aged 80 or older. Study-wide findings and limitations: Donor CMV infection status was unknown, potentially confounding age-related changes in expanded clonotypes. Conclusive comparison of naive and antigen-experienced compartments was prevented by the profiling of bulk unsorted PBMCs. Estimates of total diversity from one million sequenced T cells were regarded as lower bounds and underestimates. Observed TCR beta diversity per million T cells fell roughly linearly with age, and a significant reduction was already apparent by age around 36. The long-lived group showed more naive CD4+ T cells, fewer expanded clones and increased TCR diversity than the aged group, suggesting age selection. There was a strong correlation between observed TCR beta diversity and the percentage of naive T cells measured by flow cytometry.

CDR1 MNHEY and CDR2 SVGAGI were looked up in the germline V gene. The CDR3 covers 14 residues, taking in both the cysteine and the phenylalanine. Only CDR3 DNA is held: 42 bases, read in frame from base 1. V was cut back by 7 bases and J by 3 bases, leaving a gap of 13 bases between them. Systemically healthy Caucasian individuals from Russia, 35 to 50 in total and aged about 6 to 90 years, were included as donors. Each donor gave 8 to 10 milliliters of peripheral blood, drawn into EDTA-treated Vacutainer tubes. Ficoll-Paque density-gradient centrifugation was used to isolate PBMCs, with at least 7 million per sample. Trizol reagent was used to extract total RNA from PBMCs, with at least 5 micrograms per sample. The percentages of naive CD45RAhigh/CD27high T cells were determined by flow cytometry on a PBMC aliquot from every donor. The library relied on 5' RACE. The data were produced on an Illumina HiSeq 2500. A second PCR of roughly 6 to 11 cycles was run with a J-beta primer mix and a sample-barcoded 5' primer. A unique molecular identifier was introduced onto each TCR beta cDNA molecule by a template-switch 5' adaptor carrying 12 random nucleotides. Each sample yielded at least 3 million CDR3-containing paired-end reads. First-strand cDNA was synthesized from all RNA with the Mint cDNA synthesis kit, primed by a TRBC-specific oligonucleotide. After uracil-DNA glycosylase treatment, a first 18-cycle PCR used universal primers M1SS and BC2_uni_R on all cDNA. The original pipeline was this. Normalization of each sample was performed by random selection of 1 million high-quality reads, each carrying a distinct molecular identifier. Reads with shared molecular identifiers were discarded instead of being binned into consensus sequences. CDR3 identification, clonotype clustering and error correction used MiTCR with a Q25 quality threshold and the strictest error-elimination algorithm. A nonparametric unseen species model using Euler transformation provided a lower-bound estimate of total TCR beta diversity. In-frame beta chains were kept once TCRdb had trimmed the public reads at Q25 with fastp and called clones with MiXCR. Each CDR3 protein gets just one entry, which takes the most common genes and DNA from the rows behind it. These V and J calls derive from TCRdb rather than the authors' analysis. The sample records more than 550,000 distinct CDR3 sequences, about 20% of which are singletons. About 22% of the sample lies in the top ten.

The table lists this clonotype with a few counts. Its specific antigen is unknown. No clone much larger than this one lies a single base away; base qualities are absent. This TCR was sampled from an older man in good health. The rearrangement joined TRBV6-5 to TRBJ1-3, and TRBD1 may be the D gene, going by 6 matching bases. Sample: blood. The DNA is TGTGCCAGCACCTCCTGGACAGTTGGAAACACCATATATTTT. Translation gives CASTSWTVGNTIYF.